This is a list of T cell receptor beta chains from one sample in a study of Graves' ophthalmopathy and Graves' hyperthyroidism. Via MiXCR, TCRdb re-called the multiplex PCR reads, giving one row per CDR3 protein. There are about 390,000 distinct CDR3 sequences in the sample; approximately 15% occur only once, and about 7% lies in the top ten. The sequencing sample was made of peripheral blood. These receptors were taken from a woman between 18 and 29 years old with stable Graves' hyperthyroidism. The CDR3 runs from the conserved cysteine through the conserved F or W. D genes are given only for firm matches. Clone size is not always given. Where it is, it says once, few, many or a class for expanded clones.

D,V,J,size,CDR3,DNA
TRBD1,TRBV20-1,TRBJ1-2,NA,CSASGWDRGLGYTF,TGCAGTGCCTCAGGTTGGGACAGGGGCCTTGGCTACACCTTC
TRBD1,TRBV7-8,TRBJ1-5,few,CASSFLPRDRISNQPQHF,TGTGCCAGCAGCTTCCTTCCCCGGGACAGAATAAGCAATCAGCCCCAGCATTTT
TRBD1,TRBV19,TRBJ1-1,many,CASQDRGLSKAFF,TGTGCCAGCCAGGACAGGGGACTGAGTAAGGCTTTCTTT
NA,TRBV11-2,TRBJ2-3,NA,CASSSIRGTDTQYF,TGTGCCAGCAGCTCCATCAGGGGCACAGATACGCAGTATTTT
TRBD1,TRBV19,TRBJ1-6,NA,CASSVSQGAEGWNWNSPLHF,TGTGCCAGTAGTGTCTCACAGGGGGCTGAGGGATGGAATTGGAATTCACCCCTCCACTTT
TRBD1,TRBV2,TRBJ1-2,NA,CASSFTSAGQGVLDTF,TGTGCCAGCAGTTTCACCTCGGCGGGACAGGGGGTGTTGGACACCTTC
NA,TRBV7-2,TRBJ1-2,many,CASSLGRQSYGYTF,TGTGCCAGCAGCTTAGGGAGACAAAGCTATGGCTACACCTTC
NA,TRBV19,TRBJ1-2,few,CASSRDLRVYNGYTF,TGTGCCAGTAGCCGCGACCTCAGGGTCTACAATGGCTACACCTTC
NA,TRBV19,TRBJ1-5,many,CASTRERSNQPQHF,TGTGCCAGTACGCGTGAACGGTCGAATCAGCCCCAGCATTTT
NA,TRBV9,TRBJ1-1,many,CASSAVKGRHTEAFF,TGTGCCAGCAGCGCAGTGAAGGGAAGGCACACTGAAGCTTTCTTT
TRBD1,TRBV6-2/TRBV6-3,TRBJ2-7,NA,CASRKGGDYEQYF,TGTGCCAGCCGCAAAGGGGGCGATTACGAGCAGTACTTC
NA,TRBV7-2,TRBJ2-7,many,CASSLLRAYEQYF,TGTGCCAGCAGCTTACTGCGGGCCTACGAGCAGTACTTC
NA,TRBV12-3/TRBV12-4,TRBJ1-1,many,CASSFSSQAAFF,TGTGCCAGCAGTTTTAGCAGCCAGGCGGCTTTCTTT
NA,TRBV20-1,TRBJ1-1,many,CSTQQQYTEAFF,TGCAGTACGCAACAGCAATACACTGAAGCTTTCTTT
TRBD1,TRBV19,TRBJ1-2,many,CASSIGGGRGYTF,TGTGCCAGTAGTATTGGAGGGGGCAGAGGCTACACCTTC
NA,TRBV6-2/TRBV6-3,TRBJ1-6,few,CASSRGWPRWSPLHF,TGTGCCAGCAGCCGCGGTTGGCCGAGGTGGTCACCCCTCCACTTT
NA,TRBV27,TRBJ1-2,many,CASSPTETYGYTF,TGTGCCAGCAGTCCGACGGAGACCTATGGCTACACCTTC
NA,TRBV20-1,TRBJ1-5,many,CSARDRLGNQPQHF,TGCAGTGCTAGAGATCGACTGGGCAATCAGCCCCAGCATTTT
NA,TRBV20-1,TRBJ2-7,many,CSAARGWGLFSYEQYF,TGCAGTGCTGCCCGAGGATGGGGACTTTTCTCCTACGAGCAGTACTTC
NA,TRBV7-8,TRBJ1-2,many,CASSLASLTTSNYGYTF,TGTGCCAGCAGCTTAGCATCTCTAACGACCTCTAACTATGGCTACACCTTC
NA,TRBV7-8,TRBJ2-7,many,CASSLGSRLETYEQYF,TGTGCCAGCAGCTTAGGTTCCCGACTGGAGACCTACGAGCAGTACTTC
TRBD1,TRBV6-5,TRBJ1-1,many,CASSLRMTGSLNTEAFF,TGTGCCAGCAGTCTGCGGATGACAGGGTCGTTGAACACTGAAGCTTTCTTT
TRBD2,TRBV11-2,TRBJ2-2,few,CASSAGLAGGPFSGELFF,TGTGCCAGCAGCGCGGGACTAGCGGGGGGGCCTTTTTCCGGGGAGCTGTTTTTT
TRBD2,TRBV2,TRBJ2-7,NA,CASSEKGREWDEQYF,TGTGCCAGCAGTGAAAAGGGGCGGGAGTGGGACGAGCAGTACTTC
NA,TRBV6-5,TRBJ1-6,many,CASSPQGWDNSPLHF,TGTGCCAGCAGCCCCCAGGGTTGGGATAATTCACCCCTCCACTTT
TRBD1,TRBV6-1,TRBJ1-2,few,CASSATTGTYGYTF,TGTGCCAGCAGTGCTACGACAGGGACCTATGGCTACACCTTC
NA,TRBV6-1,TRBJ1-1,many,CAGSTTELNTEAFF,TGTGCCGGCAGTACGACAGAACTTAACACTGAAGCTTTCTTT
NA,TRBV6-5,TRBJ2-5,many,CASRTSAQETQYF,TGTGCCAGCAGAACTTCAGCCCAAGAGACCCAGTACTTC
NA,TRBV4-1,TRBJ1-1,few,CASSQDRQGLNTEAFF,TGCGCCAGCAGCCAAGACCGACAAGGCCTGAACACTGAAGCTTTCTTT
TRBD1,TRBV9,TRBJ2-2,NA,CASSIGQGGTGELFF,TGTGCCAGCAGCATCGGACAGGGGGGCACCGGGGAGCTGTTTTTT
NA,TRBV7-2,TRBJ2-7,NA,CASSPAGKKFYEQYF,TGTGCCAGCAGCCCCGCAGGGAAAAAGTTTTACGAGCAGTACTTC
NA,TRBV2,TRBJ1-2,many,CASRWGVGYTF,TGTGCCAGCAGGTGGGGGGTTGGCTACACCTTC
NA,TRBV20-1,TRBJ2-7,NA,CSARELESSYEQYF,TGCAGTGCTAGAGAATTGGAATCCTCCTACGAGCAGTACTTC
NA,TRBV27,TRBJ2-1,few,CASSWGLAYNEQFF,TGTGCCAGCAGTTGGGGCCTAGCCTACAATGAGCAGTTCTTC
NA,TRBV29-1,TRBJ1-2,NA,CSVLRESYGYTF,TGCAGCGTCCTCCGGGAGAGCTATGGCTACACCTTC
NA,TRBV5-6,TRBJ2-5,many,CASSSLNRAQETQYF,TGTGCCAGCAGTTCGCTCAACAGGGCCCAAGAGACCCAGTACTTC
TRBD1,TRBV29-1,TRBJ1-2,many,CSVTDRGANYGYTF,TGCAGCGTTACGGACAGGGGAGCTAACTATGGCTACACCTTC
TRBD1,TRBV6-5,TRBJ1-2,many,CASPRDRGPGYTF,TGTGCCAGCCCCCGGGACAGGGGCCCAGGCTACACCTTC
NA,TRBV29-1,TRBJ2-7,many,CSVEGPGLSSYEQYF,TGCAGCGTTGAAGGCCCGGGTCTAAGCTCCTACGAGCAGTACTTC
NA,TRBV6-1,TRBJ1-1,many,CASKQPFSPSAEAFF,TGTGCCAGCAAACAGCCATTTTCCCCCTCCGCTGAAGCTTTCTTT
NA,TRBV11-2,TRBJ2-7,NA,CASSLGGRLSTYEQYF,TGTGCCAGCAGCTTAGGAGGGCGATTGTCCACCTACGAGCAGTACTTC
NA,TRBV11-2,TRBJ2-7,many,CASSLPGVRRYEQYF,TGTGCCAGCAGCTTACCGGGGGTTAGACGCTACGAGCAGTACTTC